Below are 31 T cell receptor beta chains sequenced from a single sample in a study of shared clonotypes between healthy human individuals. The repertoire was sequenced with immunoSEQ multiplex PCR; TCRdb's copy has only in-frame clones and lacks some. The data contain 950,000 to 1,300,000 clones, roughly 80% of them singletons. Specimen: memory CD4+ T cells sorted from blood. Documented subset: CD45RA-negative fraction. The receptors originated from a man in his late teens or twenties in good health.

CDR3 protein: CASSVGPLGGELFF. Written as DNA, the CDR3 is TGTGCCAGCAGCGTAGGGCCTCTAGGCGGGGAGCTGTTTTTT. V is TRBV9 and J is TRBJ2-2; D gene ambiguous. The V and J ends lost 0 bases and 7 bases respectively, with 10 bases between them. Per germline, CDR1 SGDLS and CDR2 YYNGEE. This CDR3 comprises 14 residues. The full variable domain, with the rest looked up from reference TRBV9 and TRBJ2-2, is DSGVTQTPKHLITATGQRVTLRCSPRSGDLSVYWYQQSLDQGLQFLIQYYNGEERAKGNILERFSAQQFPDLHSELNLSSLELGDSALYFCASSVGPLGGELFFGEGSRLTVL.

This chain connects TRBV5-1 to TRBJ1-4; D unclear. The CDR3 length is 16 residues. Germline V gives CDR1 SGHRS, CDR2 YFSETQ. The ends were cut back, 4 bases at V and 7 bases at J, with 20 bases in the middle. The CDR3 loop reads CASSRSNPSYGEKLFF. The CDR3 DNA follows: TGCGCCAGCAGCCGGAGCAACCCATCTTATGGTGAAAAACTGTTTTTT.

The genes are TRBV19 and TRBJ2-2; D gene uncertain. CDR3 size: 14 residues. The V and J ends lost 6 bases and 4 bases respectively, with 12 bases between them. The germline V gene encodes CDR1 LNHDA and CDR2 SQIVND (reference sequence). DNA for the CDR3: TGTGCCAGTAGACCCCGTTCGAGCACCGGGGAGCTGTTTTTT. It codes for CASRPRSSTGELFF.

This clone came up a few times. The V and J genes are TRBV5-6 and TRBJ1-2; weak D call: TRBD1 (5 bases). The V gene lost 0 bases and the J gene lost 4 bases, with 10 bases spanning the gap. Germline CDR1 and CDR2: SGHDT and YYEEEE. The CDR3 spans 14 residues. As DNA, the CDR3 is TGTGCCAGCAGCTTGGTCCGGGACGGCTATGGCTACACCTTC. This translates into CASSLVRDGYGYTF.

This chain connects TRBV7-2 to TRBJ2-1; a weak D match, TRBD2 (5 bases). The CDR3 is 17 residues long. The germline V gene has CDR1 SGHTA and CDR2 FQGNSA. The V gene lost 1 base and the J gene lost 0 bases, with 13 bases spanning the gap. The CDR3 DNA reads as TGTGCCAGCAGCTTAGAGGCTCCCCGGGGCTCCTACAATGAGCAGTTCTTC. Protein sequence: CASSLEAPRGSYNEQFF.

The rearrangement uses TRBV7-2 and TRBJ1-5, with TRBD1 identical over 7 bases. CDR1 is SGHTA, CDR2 FQGNSA, per germline. V gave up 5 bases and J gave up 7 bases; unmatched junction bases: 11. This CDR3 spans 15 amino acids. The CDR3 is CASSNNRGFGQPQHF. The CDR3 DNA sequence: TGTGCCAGCAGCAACAACAGGGGATTTGGGCAGCCCCAGCATTTT.

The chain is built from TRBV27 and TRBJ1-1, with D uncertain. The germline V gene has CDR1 MNHEY and CDR2 SMNVEV (reference sequence). V was clipped by 4 bases and J by 4 bases, with 10 bases between them. The CDR3 contains 13 residues. The CDR3 nucleotides read TGTGCCAGCAGTTCCCGGCGTCTCACTGAAGCTTTCTTT. This sequence encodes CASSSRRLTEAFF.

This clone was found a few times. The chain couples TRBV13 to TRBJ2-1; perhaps TRBD1 as D (5 bases). The CDR3 totals 15 residues. CDR1 and CDR2 (germline): PRHDT, FYEKMQ (reference sequence). V lost 1 base, J lost 3 bases, and 10 bases lay in between. The CDR3, as DNA: TGTGCCAGCAGCTTAGAGTCGCAGGGCTACAATGAGCAGTTCTTC. Amino acid sequence: CASSLESQGYNEQFF.

This clone occurred once. The genes are TRBV5-4 and TRBJ1-1; D is ambiguous. Trimming removed 4 bases from V and 1 base from J, with 11 bases in between. The CDR3 covers 14 residues. Germline V CDR1 and CDR2: SGHNT, YYREEE (reference sequence). CDR3 loop: CASSTGGRNTEAFF. The DNA for the CDR3 is TGTGCCAGCAGCACCGGCGGACGGAACACTGAAGCTTTCTTT.

The chain has TRBV5-6 and TRBJ2-1; TRBD1 or TRBD2 may be the D gene (6 bases each). CDR3 length: 16 amino acids. Germline V CDR1 and CDR2: SGHDT, YYEEEE. Trimming took off 0 bases at V and 8 bases at J, with 18 bases between the two ends. The CDR3 sequence is CASSLVYGMGGDEQFF. As DNA, the CDR3 is TGTGCCAGCAGCTTGGTTTATGGTATGGGGGGCGATGAGCAGTTCTTC. Full variable domain (missing parts from reference TRBV5-6 and TRBJ2-1): DAGVTQSPTHLIKTRGQQVTLRCSPKSGHDTVSWYQQALGQGPQFIFQYYEEEERQRGNFPDRFSGHQFPNYSSELNVNALLLGDSALYLCASSLVYGMGGDEQFFGPGTRLTVL.

V usage is TRBV10-2 and J usage is TRBJ1-4; tentative D call: TRBD1 (5 bases). The CDR3 is 14 residues long. Germline values: CDR1 WSHSY, CDR2 SAAADI. V lost 3 bases and J 5 bases, leaving 10 bases between the germline ends. The chain's CDR3 is CASSEAGGNEKLFF. The CDR3 coding sequence is TGCGCCAGCAGTGAAGCGGGGGGGAATGAAAAACTGTTTTTT.

The genes are TRBV7-2 and TRBJ1-5; unclear D gene. The length of the CDR3 is 14 residues. V was trimmed by 1 base and J by 2 bases, leaving 6 bases between them. Germline loops: CDR1 SGHTA, CDR2 FQGNSA. In DNA form, the CDR3 reads TGTGCCAGCAGCTTAGACGTTGGCAATCAGCCCCAGCATTTT. It codes for CASSLDVGNQPQHF.

The chain couples TRBV6-5 to TRBJ1-2; TRBD1 matches at 7 bases. Trimming took 3 bases from V and 6 from J; bases not matched to a gene: 7. The CDR3 totals 14 residues. Germline CDR1 reads MNHEY; CDR2 reads SVGAGI. This CDR3 is CASSYLTGDDGYTF. The CDR3, as DNA: TGTGCCAGCAGTTATCTCACAGGGGATGATGGCTACACCTTC.

This rearrangement joins TRBV4-1 to TRBJ1-2, with no clear D. The germline V gene has CDR1 MGHRA and CDR2 YSYEKL. The CDR3 extends over 12 amino acids. V was clipped by 0 bases and J by 5 bases, with 4 bases between them. For the CDR3, the DNA is TGCGCCAGCAGCCAAGATCGGTATGGCTACACCTTC. Translating gives CASSQDRYGYTF.

The chain has TRBV29-1 and TRBJ2-1; D gene unclear. Trimming pared 7 bases from V and 9 bases from J, leaving 16 bases between. Germline assignment: CDR1 SQVTM and CDR2 ANQGSEA. CDR3 size: 12 residues. This chain's CDR3 is CSGTWGYGEQFF. In nucleotides, the CDR3 is TGCAGCGGCACCTGGGGTTACGGTGAGCAGTTCTTC.

The table lists this clone with many counts. The CDR3 region has the DNA TGTGCCTGGAGTAAGGCTGTGAATGAAAAACTGTTTTTT. It yields the protein CAWSKAVNEKLFF. The rearrangement uses TRBV30 and TRBJ1-4; D gene unclear. This CDR3 is built from 13 residues. V lost 2 bases to trimming and J lost 5 bases, with 9 bases between them. Germline assignment: CDR1 GTSNPN and CDR2 SVGIG (reference sequence).

The chain carries TRBV7-9 and TRBJ2-1, with TRBD2 matching over 14 bases. CDR1 and CDR2 from the germline V gene are SEHNR and FQNEAQ (reference sequence). After removal of 5 bases from V and 10 bases from J, the junction contained 4 bases not matched to a gene. This CDR3 is built from 14 residues. The CDR3: CASSPGLAGEEQFF. In DNA, the CDR3 is TGTGCCAGCAGCCCGGGACTAGCGGGGGAAGAGCAGTTCTTC.

The CDR3, as DNA: TGTGCCAGCAGTGCTGGGACTAGCGGGTTGAATGAGCAGTTCTTC. It is translated as CASSAGTSGLNEQFF. The V and J genes are TRBV2 and TRBJ2-1; TRBD2 aligns across 12 bases. The J segment lost 7 bases and the V segment lost 4 bases, leaving 5 bases of the junction unmatched. This CDR3 has 15 amino acids. Germline CDR1 and CDR2: SNHLY and FYNNEI.

The rearrangement joins TRBV5-4 to TRBJ2-7, with 15 bases matching TRBD2. Per germline, CDR1 SGHNT and CDR2 YYREEE (reference sequence). The CDR3 sequence is 15 residues long. Trimming took 4 bases from V and 6 from J; bases not matched to a gene: 5. The CDR3: CASSPGLAGGSEQYF. CDR3 coding DNA: TGTGCCAGCAGCCCCGGACTAGCGGGGGGGAGCGAGCAGTACTTC. The variable domain in full, completed from reference TRBV5-4 and TRBJ2-7, reads ETGVTQSPTHLIKTRGQQVTLRCSSQSGHNTVSWYQQALGQGPQFIFQYYREEENGRGNFPPRFSGLQFPNYSSELNVNALELDDSALYLCASSPGLAGGSEQYFGPGTRLTVT.

Notes on this clone: Other DNA variants within this sample encode the same CDR3. The V gene is TRBV2, the J gene TRBJ1-1, with D hard to call. V gave up 4 bases and J gave up 1 base, with 7 bases separating them. The CDR3 has 13 residues. CDR1 and CDR2 from the germline V gene are SNHLY and FYNNEI. CDR3 DNA: TGTGCCAGCAGTGGAGTACAGAACACTGAAGCTTTCTTT. This encodes CASSGVQNTEAFF.

This clone came up a few times. The V and J genes are TRBV5-1 and TRBJ2-4, with D uncertain. V dropped 0 bases and J dropped 0 bases, with 10 bases sitting between them. CDR3 length: 16 residues. The germline V gene encodes CDR1 SGHRS and CDR2 YFSETQ. The CDR3 spells CASSLGPAEAKNIQYF. CDR3 sequence (DNA): TGCGCCAGCAGCTTGGGTCCGGCGGAAGCCAAAAACATTCAGTACTTC. The complete variable domain, with remaining parts taken from reference TRBV5-1 and TRBJ2-4, reads KAGVTQTPRYLIKTRGQQVTLSCSPISGHRSVSWYQQTPGQGLQFLFEYFSETQRNKGNFPGRFSGRQFSNSRSEMNVSTLELGDSALYLCASSLGPAEAKNIQYFGAGTRLSVL.

The count of this clone is one. The rearrangement joins TRBV5-1 to TRBJ1-2; D is uncertain. Trimming pared 3 bases from V and 4 bases from J, leaving 13 bases between. Germline CDR1 SGHRS, CDR2 YFSETQ. The CDR3 contains 14 residues. In DNA, the CDR3 is TGCGCCAGCAGCTCACAAGACACCGGCTATGGCTACACCTTC. Residues: CASSSQDTGYGYTF.

V gene TRBV4-1 combines with J gene TRBJ2-7; perhaps TRBD2 as D (5 bases). Germline CDR1 is MGHRA and CDR2 is YSYEKL. This CDR3 contains 14 residues. Trimming stripped 6 bases from V and 4 bases from J, with 16 bases between. The CDR3: CASRGIEGLYEQYF. The CDR3 bases are TGCGCCAGCAGGGGGATAGAGGGCCTGTACGAGCAGTACTTC.

This chain links TRBV6-5 with TRBJ1-6; D remains unclear. The CDR3 spans 12 residues. V was clipped by 2 bases and J by 9 bases, with 5 bases between them. Germline CDR1 and CDR2: MNHEY and SVGAGI. The CDR3 coding sequence is TGTGCCAGCAGTTACGGGGTTTCACCCCTCCACTTT. Its protein is CASSYGVSPLHF.

The CDR3 DNA reads as TGTGCCAGCAGCCCTACAGACAGAACACAAGAGACCCAGTACTTC. Amino acid sequence: CASSPTDRTQETQYF. The chain links TRBV7-8 to TRBJ2-5, with D possibly matching TRBD1 (5 bases). The V end lost 5 bases, the J end lost 2 bases, and 15 bases lay between the germline ends. The CDR3 length is 15 residues. CDR1 SGHVS and CDR2 FQNEAQ come from the germline V gene.

V gene TRBV6-1 combines with J gene TRBJ1-1; D is unresolved. Trimming left V 11 bases short and J 0 bases short, with 16 bases between. The CDR3 is 14 residues long. The germline V gene encodes CDR1 MNHNS and CDR2 SASEGT. CDR3 nucleotides: TGTGCCGCCTCCCCCCCCCGCATGAACACTGAAGCTTTCTTT. This gives the protein CAASPPRMNTEAFF.

This clone was found a few times. The V call is TRBV10-3, the J call TRBJ2-7; 9 bases are a match to TRBD1. The CDR3 loop spans 14 amino acids. Germline V gives CDR1 ENHRY, CDR2 SYGVKD. J gave up 5 bases and V 2 bases, and 4 bases lay outside the gene matches. The chain's CDR3 is CAISERQGGDEQYF. CDR3 nucleotide sequence: TGTGCCATCAGTGAGAGACAGGGGGGGGACGAGCAGTACTTC.

This chain links TRBV7-9 with TRBJ2-7; D might be TRBD2 (6 bases). Trimming shortened V by 6 bases and J by 7 bases, and 28 bases separated the two germline ends. CDR3 length equals 17 residues. Germline values: CDR1 SEHNR, CDR2 FQNEAQ (reference sequence). CDR3 DNA: TGTGCCAGCAGTCTTCGATTCGGGGGAGGCGCCGAAGGGGAGCAGTACTTC. Translated: CASSLRFGGGAEGEQYF.

The chain joins TRBV4-1 to TRBJ1-2, with 8 bases that match TRBD1. The CDR3 is 13 residues long. The germline V gene has CDR1 MGHRA and CDR2 YSYEKL. V was clipped by 2 bases and J by 8 bases; unmatched bases: 4. The CDR3 DNA reads TGCGCCAGCAGCCAAAACCGGGACAGGGGCTACACCTTC. Translated, it gives CASSQNRDRGYTF.

The chain recombines TRBV19 with TRBJ1-1, with TRBD1 matching 8 bases. Germline V gene data show CDR1 as LNHDA and CDR2 as SQIVND (reference sequence). V shed 3 bases and J 3 bases; nucleotides not matched to a gene: 3. There are 14 residues in the CDR3. The CDR3 DNA follows: TGTGCCAGTAGTATCAGACAGGGGTACACTGAAGCTTTCTTT. It specifies CASSIRQGYTEAFF.

The genes are TRBV6-5 and TRBJ2-1; D tentatively fits TRBD1 or TRBD2 (6 bases each). V shed 6 bases and J shed 9 bases, with 21 bases lying between them. This CDR3 contains 15 residues. CDR1 is MNHEY and CDR2 is SVGAGI in the germline V gene. The CDR3 region has the DNA TGTGCCAGCAGCGGCCGGGACTGGGGGCACAGTGAGCAGTTCTTC. Its translation: CASSGRDWGHSEQFF.